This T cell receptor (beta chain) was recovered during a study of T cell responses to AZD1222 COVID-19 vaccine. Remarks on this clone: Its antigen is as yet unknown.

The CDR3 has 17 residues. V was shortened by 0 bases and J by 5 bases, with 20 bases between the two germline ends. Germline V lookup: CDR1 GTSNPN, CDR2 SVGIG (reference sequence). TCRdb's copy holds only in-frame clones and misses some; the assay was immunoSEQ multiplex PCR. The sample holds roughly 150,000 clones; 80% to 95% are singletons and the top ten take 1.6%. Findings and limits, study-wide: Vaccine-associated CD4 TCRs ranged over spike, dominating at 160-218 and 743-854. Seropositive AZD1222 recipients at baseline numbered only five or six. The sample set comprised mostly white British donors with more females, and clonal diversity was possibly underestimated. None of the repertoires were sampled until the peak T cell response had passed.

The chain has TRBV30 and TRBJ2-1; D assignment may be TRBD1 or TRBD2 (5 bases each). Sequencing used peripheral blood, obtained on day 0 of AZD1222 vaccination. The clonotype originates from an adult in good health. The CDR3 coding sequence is TGTGCCTGGAGTGTAGATGGCAGGGTATTGGGGGACAATGAGCAGTTCTTC. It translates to CAWSVDGRVLGDNEQFF.